Presented here are 3 T cell receptor beta chains from one specimen sequenced in a study of T-cell reconstitution after alpha-beta-depleted transplantation in children. Using unique molecular identifiers, the investigators prepared the TCRbeta library. TCRdb processed the PCR reads anew with MiXCR; each CDR3 protein has one entry. The sample holds about 610,000 distinct CDR3 sequences, roughly a tenth seen once. The material sequenced was PBMCs from the stem cell graft donor, taken from the stem cell graft. The receptors stem from a human donor who donated a stem cell graft to a child with acute myeloid leukemia.

A few counts support this clonotype. J is TRBJ1-1 and V is TRBV20-1, with D possibly matching TRBD1 (6 bases). V lost 1 base, J lost 4 bases, and 13 bases lay in between. The V gene's germline CDR1 is DFQATT and CDR2 SNEGSKA (reference sequence). The CDR3 has 14 amino acids. The CDR3 loop is CSARGGGRSTEAFF. In DNA, the CDR3 is TGCAGTGCTAGAGGGGGGGGCAGGAGCACTGAAGCTTTCTTT.

This clonotype was picked up many times. The chain has TRBV7-2 and TRBJ1-5; 7 bases line up with TRBD1. Germline V gives CDR1 SGHTA, CDR2 FQGNSA. CDR3 length equals 15 residues. Trimming at V came to 1 base and at J to 6 bases, leaving 6 bases not matched to a gene. The CDR3 DNA reads as TGTGCCAGCAGCTTAGTGGGACAGTTTGGTCAGCCCCAGCATTTT. Protein sequence: CASSLVGQFGQPQHF.

This clonotype was picked up a small number of times. The chain employs TRBV11-2 and TRBJ2-4; 8 bases are a match to TRBD2. This CDR3 region has 14 residues. V dropped 3 bases and J dropped 3; count of bases not matched to a gene: 1. The V gene's germline CDR1 is SGHAT and CDR2 FQNNGV. The CDR3 spells CASSFTSGKNIQYF. CDR3 DNA sequence: TGTGCCAGCAGCTTCACTAGCGGCAAAAACATTCAGTACTTC.